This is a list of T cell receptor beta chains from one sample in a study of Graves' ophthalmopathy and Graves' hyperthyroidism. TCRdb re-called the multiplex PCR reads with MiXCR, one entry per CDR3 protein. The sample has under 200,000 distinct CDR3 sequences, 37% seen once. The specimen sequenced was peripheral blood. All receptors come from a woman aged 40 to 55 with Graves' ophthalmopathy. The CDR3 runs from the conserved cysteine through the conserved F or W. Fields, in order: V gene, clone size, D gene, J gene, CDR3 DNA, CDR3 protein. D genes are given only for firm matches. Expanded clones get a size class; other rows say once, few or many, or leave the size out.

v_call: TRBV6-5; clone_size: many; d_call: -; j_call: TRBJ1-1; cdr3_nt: TGTGCCAGCAGCCGCGGTAGGTTTCGCACTGAAGCTTTCTTT; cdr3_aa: CASSRGRFRTEAFF
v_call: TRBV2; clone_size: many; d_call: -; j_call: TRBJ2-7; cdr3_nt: TGTGCCAGCAGTGAGGCAGGATATCCCTCTCCCGAGCAGTACTTC; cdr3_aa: CASSEAGYPSPEQYF
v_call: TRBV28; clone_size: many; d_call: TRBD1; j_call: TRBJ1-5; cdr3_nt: TGTGCCATCACGGGGACAGGGGGCAATCAGCCCCAGCATTTT; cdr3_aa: CAITGTGGNQPQHF
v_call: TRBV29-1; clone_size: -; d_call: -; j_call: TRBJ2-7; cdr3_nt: TGCAGCGTTGACGGGGAAGGCTACGAGCAGTACTTC; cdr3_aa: CSVDGEGYEQYF
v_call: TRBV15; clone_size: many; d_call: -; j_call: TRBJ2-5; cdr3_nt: TGTGCCACCAGCAGAGCCTGGGGGGTCCAGTACTTC; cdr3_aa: CATSRAWGVQYF
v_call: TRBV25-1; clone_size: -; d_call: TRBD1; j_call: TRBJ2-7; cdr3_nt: TGTGCCAGCAGGGCCCGCTGGGGCAGGGGGCGCGGGCTTCCCTCCTACGAGCAGTACTTC; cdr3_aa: CASRARWGRGRGLPSYEQYF
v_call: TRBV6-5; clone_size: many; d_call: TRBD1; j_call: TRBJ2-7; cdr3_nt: TGTGCCAGCAGTTACTCCGGGACAGGTTTCTCCTACGAGCAGTACTTC; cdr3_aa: CASSYSGTGFSYEQYF
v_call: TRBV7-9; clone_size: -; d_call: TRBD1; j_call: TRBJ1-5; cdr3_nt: TGTGCCAGCAGCTTAGAAGGGACAGGGCCGTCCCAGCATTTT; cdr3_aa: CASSLEGTGPSQHF
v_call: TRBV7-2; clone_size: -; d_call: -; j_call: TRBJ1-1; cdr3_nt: TGTGCCAGCAGCGCTACAGTCATGAACACTGAAGCTTTCTTT; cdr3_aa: CASSATVMNTEAFF
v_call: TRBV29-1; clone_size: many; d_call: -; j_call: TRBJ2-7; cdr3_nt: TGCAGCGTTTGCACCCCAGATACCTACGAGCAGTACTTC; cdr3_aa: CSVCTPDTYEQYF
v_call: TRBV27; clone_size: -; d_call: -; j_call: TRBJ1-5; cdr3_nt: TGTGCCAGCAGTTTATCAGGGGGGATCGGTCAGCCCCAGCATTTT; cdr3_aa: CASSLSGGIGQPQHF
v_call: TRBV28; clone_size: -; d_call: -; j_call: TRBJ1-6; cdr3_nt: TGTGCCAGCAGTTTAACAGTAGATTCACCCCTCCACTTT; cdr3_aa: CASSLTVDSPLHF
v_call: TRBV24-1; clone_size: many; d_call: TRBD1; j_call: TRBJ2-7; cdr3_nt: TGTGCCACCAGTGATTTGGGACAGGTGCTTGGCGGTGAGCAGTACTTC; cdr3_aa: CATSDLGQVLGGEQYF
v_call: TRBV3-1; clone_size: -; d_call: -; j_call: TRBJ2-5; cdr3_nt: TGTGCCAGCAGCCAAGATTCCGGGAGATGGGAGACCCAGTACTTC; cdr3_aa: CASSQDSGRWETQYF
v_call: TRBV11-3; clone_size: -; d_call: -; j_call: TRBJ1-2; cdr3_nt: TGTGCCAGTAGTGCAACAGGGTACGGCTACACCTTC; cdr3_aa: CASSATGYGYTF
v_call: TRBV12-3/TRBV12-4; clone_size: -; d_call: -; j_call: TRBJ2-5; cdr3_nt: TGTGCCAGCCGCTTCCGGGTCGGGGATAGAAAGACCCAGTACTTC; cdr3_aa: CASRFRVGDRKTQYF
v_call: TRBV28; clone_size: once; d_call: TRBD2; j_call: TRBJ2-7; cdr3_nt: TGTGCCAGCAGTTTCCCCTCGGGACTAGCGGGGGGAAAGCAGTACTTC; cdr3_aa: CASSFPSGLAGGKQYF
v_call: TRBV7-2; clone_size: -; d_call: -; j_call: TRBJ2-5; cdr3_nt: TGTGCCAGCAGCTCCGGACGGATAAGGCAGGAGACCCAGTACTTC; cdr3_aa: CASSSGRIRQETQYF
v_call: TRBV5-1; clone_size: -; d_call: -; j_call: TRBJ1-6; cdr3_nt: TGCGCCAGCAGCTTGGCCGTTGGTGATAATTCACCCCTCCACTTT; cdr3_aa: CASSLAVGDNSPLHF
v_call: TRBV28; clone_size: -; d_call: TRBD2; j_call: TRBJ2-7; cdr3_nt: TGTGCCAGCAGTTTTGCCTCGTCCCAAGCGGGGGAGCAGTACTTC; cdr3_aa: CASSFASSQAGEQYF
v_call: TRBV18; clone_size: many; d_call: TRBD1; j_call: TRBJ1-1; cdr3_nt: TGTGCCAGCTCACCACCGACAGGGAGGGACACTGAAGCTTTCTTT; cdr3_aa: CASSPPTGRDTEAFF
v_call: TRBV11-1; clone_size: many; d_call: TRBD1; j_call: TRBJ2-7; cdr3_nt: TGTGCCAGCAGCTTATGGGGACAGGCCTACGAGCAGTACTTC; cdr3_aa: CASSLWGQAYEQYF
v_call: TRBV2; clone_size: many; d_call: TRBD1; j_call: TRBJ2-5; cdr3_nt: TGTGCCAGCGGGGACAGCCAAGAGACCCAGTACTTC; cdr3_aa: CASGDSQETQYF
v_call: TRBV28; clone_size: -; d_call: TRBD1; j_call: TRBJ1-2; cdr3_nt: TGTGCCAGCAGTCCGGACAGGGAAAGGCTCGGTGGCTACACCTTC; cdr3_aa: CASSPDRERLGGYTF
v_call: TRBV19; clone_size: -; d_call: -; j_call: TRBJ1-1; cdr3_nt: TGTGCCAGTAGTAACGGGGGAGCCTGGGACACTGAAGCTTTCTTT; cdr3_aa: CASSNGGAWDTEAFF
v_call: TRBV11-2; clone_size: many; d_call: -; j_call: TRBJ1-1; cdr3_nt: TGTGCCAGCAGCCTCCCCCCGATGAACACTGAAGCTTTCTTT; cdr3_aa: CASSLPPMNTEAFF
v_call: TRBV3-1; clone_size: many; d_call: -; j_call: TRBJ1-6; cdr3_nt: TGTGCCAGCAGCCAAGGGGTTTTTGGGACTTCTCCCCTCCACTTT; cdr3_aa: CASSQGVFGTSPLHF
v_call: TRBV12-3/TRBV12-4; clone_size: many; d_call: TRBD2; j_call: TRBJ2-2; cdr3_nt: TGTGCCAGCAGTCCAGGGACTAGCGCGAACACCGGGGAGCTGTTTTTT; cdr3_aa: CASSPGTSANTGELFF
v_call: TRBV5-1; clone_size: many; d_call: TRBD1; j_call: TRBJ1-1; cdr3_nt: TGCGCCAGCAGCTCGACAGGGGAAACTGAAGCTTTCTTT; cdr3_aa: CASSSTGETEAFF
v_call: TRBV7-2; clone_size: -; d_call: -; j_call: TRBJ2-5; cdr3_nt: TGTGCCAGCAGCTCCTGGTGGGCCCAAGAGACCCAGTACTTC; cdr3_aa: CASSSWWAQETQYF
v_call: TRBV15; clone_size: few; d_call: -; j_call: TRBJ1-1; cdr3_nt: TGTGCCACCAGCATCATGAGGGGTATGACTGAAGCTTTCTTT; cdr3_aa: CATSIMRGMTEAFF
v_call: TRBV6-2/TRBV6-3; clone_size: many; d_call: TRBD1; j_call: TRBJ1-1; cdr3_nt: TGTGCCAGCAGTTACCCGCGGACAGGGAGTTCTGAAGCTTTCTTT; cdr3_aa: CASSYPRTGSSEAFF
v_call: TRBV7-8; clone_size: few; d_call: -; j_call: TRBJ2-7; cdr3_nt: TGTGCCAGCAGCTTAGCCCTGGATTCCTACGAGCAGTACTTC; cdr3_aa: CASSLALDSYEQYF
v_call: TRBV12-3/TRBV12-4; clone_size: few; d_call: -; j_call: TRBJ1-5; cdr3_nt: TGTGCCAGCAGCCAGGTCAGGGCGCTTAATCAGCCCCAGCATTTT; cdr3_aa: CASSQVRALNQPQHF
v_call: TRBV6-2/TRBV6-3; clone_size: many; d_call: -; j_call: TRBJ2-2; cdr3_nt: TGTGCCAGCAGTTATTGGGTCGAGATAACCGGGGAGCTGTTTTTT; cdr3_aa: CASSYWVEITGELFF
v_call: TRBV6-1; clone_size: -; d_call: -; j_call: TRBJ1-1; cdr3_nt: TGTGCCAGCACCCTTCGGGGGGACGCTGAAGCTTTCTTT; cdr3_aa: CASTLRGDAEAFF
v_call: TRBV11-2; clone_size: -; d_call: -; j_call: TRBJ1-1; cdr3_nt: TGTGCCAGCAGCCCCACACGCTCTTGGGTGAACACTGAAGCTTTCTTT; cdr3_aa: CASSPTRSWVNTEAFF
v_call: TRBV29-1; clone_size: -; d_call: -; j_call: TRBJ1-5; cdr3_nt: TGCAGCGTTTCCGAGGGGTTCTTCAATCAGCCCCAGCATTTT; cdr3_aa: CSVSEGFFNQPQHF
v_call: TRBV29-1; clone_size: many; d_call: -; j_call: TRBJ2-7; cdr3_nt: TGCAGCGTCACCCTGAACTACGAGCAGTACTTC; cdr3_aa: CSVTLNYEQYF
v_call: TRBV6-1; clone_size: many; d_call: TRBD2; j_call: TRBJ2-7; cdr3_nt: TGTGCCAGCAGTGCACCTAGCGGGAGGGGATACGAGCAGTACTTC; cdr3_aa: CASSAPSGRGYEQYF
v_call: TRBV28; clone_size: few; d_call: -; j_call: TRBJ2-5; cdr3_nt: TGTGCCAGCAGTTTTCCCGGCTTGGGGGAGACCCAGTACTTC; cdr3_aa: CASSFPGLGETQYF
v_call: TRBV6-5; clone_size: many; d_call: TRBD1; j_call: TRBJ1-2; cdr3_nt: TGTGCCAGCAGGGGTACAGGGGAGTATGGCTACACCTTC; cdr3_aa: CASRGTGEYGYTF